This passage covers 30 T cell receptor beta chains from one sample sequenced in a study of spatial heterogeneity in lung cancer. Regarding the study as a whole: Counts of expanded alpha and beta TCRs within tumors tracked the tumor nonsynonymous mutation count.

Their target antigens are unknown. Time point meaning: sample taken at primary tumor resection. A single record per CDR3 protein comes from TCRdb applying MiXCR to the 5' RACE reads. The repertoire holds 20,000 to 25,000 distinct CDR3 sequences, with approximately 4.8% as singletons. The sample here was lung tumor tissue, taken at surgery. The receptors were gathered from a male donor with early-stage non-small cell lung cancer.

In its sample, this clonotype was seen many times. The rearrangement links TRBV28 to TRBJ2-7, with D possibly being TRBD1 (5 bases). Germline V gene sequence: CDR1 MDHEN, CDR2 SYDVKM. With 4 bases removed from V and 7 bases from J, the gap between germline ends came to 8 bases. This CDR3 has 11 residues. CDR3 loop: CASSSRAEQYF. The CDR3 DNA reads as TGTGCCAGCAGTTCCAGGGCTGAGCAGTACTTC.

This clonotype showed up many times. J is TRBJ2-1 and V is TRBV27, with 9 bases fitting TRBD1. This CDR3 has 17 residues. V was clipped by 4 bases and J by 7 bases; unmatched bases: 14. In germline, CDR1 is MNHEY, CDR2 SMNVEV (reference sequence). The CDR3 sequence: CASSWGTGKGYENEQFF. CDR3 DNA sequence: TGTGCCAGCAGTTGGGGGACAGGGAAGGGGTACGAGAATGAGCAGTTCTTC.

Many counts were recorded for this clonotype. The chain combines TRBV5-1 with TRBJ2-7; D unresolved. The CDR3 length is 13 residues. CDR1 is SGHRS, CDR2 YFSETQ, per germline. V was clipped by 4 bases and J by 2 bases, with 10 bases between them. DNA for the CDR3: TGCGCCAGCAGCCCGACACCTACCTACGAGCAGTACTTC. This codes for CASSPTPTYEQYF.

This clonotype was found many times. This chain uses TRBV20-1 with TRBJ1-2; TRBD1 aligns across 9 bases. With V trimmed by 6 bases and J by 3 bases, 8 bases remained unmatched. In germline, CDR1 is DFQATT, CDR2 SNEGSKA (reference sequence). The CDR3 has 14 residues. DNA of the CDR3: TGCAGTGCCCGTACAGGGGGCGTAGACTATGGCTACACCTTC. It yields the protein CSARTGGVDYGYTF.

This clonotype was seen repeatedly, ten times or more. At one end, the junction sequence differs from germline, possibly due to a read error. The J gene is TRBJ1-4, the V gene TRBV20-1, with no clear D. The CDR3 length is 14 residues. CDR1 and CDR2 (germline): DFQATT, SNEGSKA (reference sequence). The CDR3 DNA reads TGCAGTGCGAGAGTACCTGCAACTAATGAAAAACTGTTTTTT. Amino acid sequence: CSARVPATNEKLFF.

This clonotype was seen repeatedly, ten times or more. A junction end diverges from the germline sequence, so it may reflect a read error. This chain joins TRBV4-3 and TRBJ2-7; TRBD2 agrees at 8 bases. Looked up from germline, CDR1 is LGHNA and CDR2 is YSLEER. The CDR3 spans 14 residues. The CDR3 DNA follows: TGCGCCAGCAGCCAAGGGACTAGCTCCCACGAGCAGTACTTC. Amino acid sequence: CASSQGTSSHEQYF.

The sample holds many counts of this clonotype. The chain combines TRBV28 with TRBJ2-4; possible D gene TRBD1, 6 bases. Germline lookup yields CDR1 MDHEN and CDR2 SYDVKM. V lost 4 bases and J 6 bases, leaving 10 bases between the germline ends. This CDR3 is 13 amino acids long. CDR3 sequence: CASSYTGRNIQYF. The CDR3 DNA reads TGTGCCAGCAGTTATACAGGGAGAAACATTCAGTACTTC.

This clonotype was seen only a few times. This chain uses TRBV18 with TRBJ1-1; possible D gene TRBD1, 5 bases. Germline V CDR1 and CDR2: KGHSH, LQKENI. CDR3 length: 15 residues. The V end was cut by 3 bases, the J end by 7 bases, with 18 bases between. The CDR3 here is CASSPQPHKDSEAFF. CDR3 DNA: TGTGCCAGCTCACCCCAGCCCCATAAAGACAGTGAAGCTTTCTTT.

The rearrangement joins TRBV2 to TRBJ2-7, with a possible D match to TRBD2 (5 bases). The CDR3 is 11 residues long. Germline lookup yields CDR1 SNHLY and CDR2 FYNNEI. V lost 7 bases to trimming and J lost 3 bases, with 7 bases between them. The CDR3 is CASIRDYEQYF. Written as DNA, the CDR3 is TGTGCCAGCATCCGGGACTACGAGCAGTACTTC.

This clonotype was seen repeatedly, ten times or more. V gene TRBV11-2 combines with J gene TRBJ2-1; 10 bases are a match to TRBD2. The CDR3 loop spans 17 amino acids. V shed 5 bases and J 7 bases; nucleotides not matched to a gene: 14. CDR1 is SGHAT, CDR2 FQNNGV, per germline. CDR3: CASSGSLLSGRTNEQFF. In nucleotides, the CDR3 is TGTGCCAGCAGCGGTTCTCTTCTTAGCGGGAGGACTAATGAGCAGTTCTTC.

With regard to this clonotype: Lacking the conserved final phenylalanine or tryptophan, this CDR3 likely reflects a read error. The chain is built from TRBV6-5 and TRBJ2-5, with 7 bases aligning to TRBD1. The CDR3 is 13 amino acids. Losses at the gene ends were 6 bases for V and 5 bases for J; bases not matched to a gene: 6. The V gene's germline CDR1 is MNHEY and CDR2 SVGAGI. The CDR3 reads CASREDRWETQYL. CDR3 coding DNA: TGTGCCAGCAGAGAGGACAGGTGGGAGACCCAGTACCTC.

This clonotype occurred many times. The V and J genes are TRBV2 and TRBJ2-1; tentatively, D is TRBD2 (5 bases). The CDR3 is 14 residues long. Between the trimmed V and J ends, which lost 4 bases and 9 bases, there was a span of 16 bases. Germline CDR1 SNHLY, CDR2 FYNNEI. CDR3 coding DNA: TGTGCCAGCAGTGGTGGAGGTGTCGGCGGTGAGCAGTTCTTC. Amino acid sequence: CASSGGGVGGEQFF. Together with reference TRBV2 and TRBJ2-1, the CDR3 gives the full variable domain: EPEVTQTPSHQVTQMGQEVILRCVPISNHLYFYWYRQILGQKVEFLVSFYNNEISEKSEIFDDQFSVERPDGSNFTLKIRSTKLEDSAMYFCASSGGGVGGEQFFGPGTRLTVL.

This clonotype was counted many times. The rearrangement links TRBV28 to TRBJ2-3; 7 bases are shared with TRBD2. Per the germline V gene, CDR1 is MDHEN and CDR2 is SYDVKM. The V gene end was trimmed by 3 bases and the J gene end by 6 bases; junction bases not matched to a gene: 6. This CDR3 has 14 amino acids. Here the CDR3 DNA reads TGTGCCAGCAGTTTGGTGGGAGGGCTGGATACGCAGTATTTT. It specifies CASSLVGGLDTQYF.

Only a few counts were recorded for this clonotype. This chain links TRBV3-1 with TRBJ2-7, with 10 bases matching TRBD2. J gave up 3 bases and V 4 bases, and 3 bases lay outside the gene matches. This CDR3 contains 14 residues. CDR1 LGHDT and CDR2 YNNKEL come from the germline V gene (reference sequence). In DNA, the CDR3 is TGTGCCAGCAGCCTAGCGGGAGGAGGCTACGAGCAGTACTTC. This translates into CASSLAGGGYEQYF.

This clonotype was found many times. The chain has TRBV7-6 and TRBJ1-6; a possible D gene is TRBD1 (5 bases). V was pared by 6 bases and J by 9 bases, with 18 bases between. The CDR3 contains 15 residues. Germline CDR1 is SGHVS and CDR2 is FNYEAQ. This chain's CDR3 is CASRPDGHGGSPLHF. In DNA, the CDR3 is TGTGCCAGCAGACCAGACGGACATGGGGGTTCACCCCTCCACTTT.

The V gene is TRBV27, the J gene TRBJ1-1, with a tentative D call TRBD1 (5 bases). Germline CDR1 is MNHEY and CDR2 is SMNVEV (reference sequence). The CDR3 length is 15 residues. V dropped 3 bases and J dropped 5 bases, with 16 bases sitting between them. The CDR3 DNA is TGTGCCAGCAGTTTCGCCTTGGGGGGGTCAACTGAAGCTTTCTTT. This codes for CASSFALGGSTEAFF.

This CDR3 reads CASSLGQIEETQYF. CDR3 in DNA: TGCGCCAGCAGCTTGGGACAGATCGAGGAGACCCAGTACTTC. The V gene is TRBV5-1, the J gene TRBJ2-5; tentatively, D is TRBD1 (5 bases). The length of the CDR3 is 14 residues. V dropped 0 bases and J dropped 5 bases, with 11 bases sitting between them. Germline CDR1 SGHRS, CDR2 YFSETQ.

This clonotype was detected many times. V is TRBV7-3 and J is TRBJ2-3, with 9 bases identical to TRBD2. The CDR3 covers 16 residues. In germline, CDR1 is SGHTA, CDR2 FQGTGA. J gave up 9 bases and V 2 bases, and 12 bases lay outside the gene matches. CDR3 loop: CASSLSSGDSRSTQYF. The CDR3 coding sequence is TGTGCCAGCAGCTTATCTAGCGGGGACTCCCGGTCGACGCAGTATTTT.

This clonotype was counted at least ten times. The V and J genes are TRBV20-1 and TRBJ1-6; 7 bases are shared with TRBD1. V shed 6 bases and J 7 bases; nucleotides not matched to a gene: 6. There are 13 residues in the CDR3. In germline, CDR1 is DFQATT, CDR2 SNEGSKA (reference sequence). This CDR3 is CSAMGQNNSPLHF. The CDR3 DNA reads TGCAGTGCGATGGGACAGAACAATTCACCCCTCCACTTT.

There are many counts of this clonotype. As DNA, the CDR3 is TGCAGTGCTAGAACTACGGCGAACACTGAAGCTTTCTTT. This sequence encodes CSARTTANTEAFF. The rearrangement uses TRBV20-1 and TRBJ1-1, with D unresolved. V shed 2 bases and J shed 1 base, with 8 bases lying between them. The CDR3 runs 13 residues. Looked up from germline, CDR1 is DFQATT and CDR2 is SNEGSKA (reference sequence).

At least ten counts were recorded for this clonotype. This chain uses TRBV28 with TRBJ2-1; 9 bases map to TRBD1. This CDR3 is 14 amino acids long. Germline values: CDR1 MDHEN, CDR2 SYDVKM. The ends lost 7 bases at V and 7 bases at J; junction bases unmatched: 8. This CDR3 reads CASIRDREWNEQFF. CDR3 sequence (DNA): TGTGCCAGCATTCGGGACAGGGAGTGGAATGAGCAGTTCTTC.

This clonotype showed up many times. The V gene is TRBV2, the J gene TRBJ2-3; either TRBD1 or TRBD2 may fit D (7 bases each). Trimming pared 6 bases from V and 0 bases from J, leaving 16 bases between. This CDR3 has 16 amino acids. Germline assignment: CDR1 SNHLY and CDR2 FYNNEI. In nucleotides, the CDR3 is TGTGCCAGCAGGCGGGGGCAGGGACAGAGCACAGATACGCAGTATTTT. This gives the protein CASRRGQGQSTDTQYF.

This sequence joins TRBV28 and TRBJ1-4; possibly TRBD1 for D (5 bases). The CDR3 covers 16 residues. CDR1 and CDR2 from the germline V gene are MDHEN and SYDVKM. Trimming left V 2 bases short and J 0 bases short, with 10 bases between. The CDR3 DNA sequence: TGTGCCAGCAGTTTAGACAGCAGTGCAACTAATGAAAAACTGTTTTTT. Its protein is CASSLDSSATNEKLFF. The full variable domain, with the rest looked up from reference TRBV28 and TRBJ1-4, is DVKVTQSSRYLVKRTGEKVFLECVQDMDHENMFWYRQDPGLGLRLIYFSYDVKMKEKGDIPEGYSVSREKKERFSLILESASTNQTSMYLCASSLDSSATNEKLFFGSGTQLSVL.

This clonotype showed up many times. The chain links TRBV7-9 to TRBJ2-7; 8 bases align to TRBD2. The junction had 5 bases not matched to a gene; V was cut back by 4 bases and J by 0 bases. Germline V lookup: CDR1 SEHNR, CDR2 FQNEAQ (reference sequence). The CDR3 runs to 15 residues. The CDR3 reads CASSSRLAGSYEQYF. CDR3 bases: TGTGCCAGCAGCTCCCGCCTAGCGGGCTCCTACGAGCAGTACTTC.

This clonotype was found many times. The rearrangement joins TRBV28 to TRBJ2-5; the match to TRBD1 covers 10 bases. CDR1 and CDR2 (germline): MDHEN, SYDVKM. CDR3 length equals 14 residues. Trimming removed 7 bases from V and 4 bases from J; junction bases left unmatched: 6. CDR3: CASTGQGWRETQYF. The CDR3 bases are TGTGCCAGCACGGGACAGGGGTGGAGAGAGACCCAGTACTTC.

The table lists this clonotype with many counts. The chain joins TRBV12-3 or TRBV12-4 to TRBJ2-3, with a possible D match to TRBD2 (5 bases). Trimming left V 5 bases short and J 6 bases short, with 12 bases between. The CDR3 runs 13 residues. Written as DNA, the CDR3 is TGTGCCAGCAGTGGGAGCGGAACGGATACGCAGTATTTT. Protein: CASSGSGTDTQYF.

Many counts were recorded for this clonotype. This chain links TRBV7-9 with TRBJ2-3, with D possibly being TRBD2 (6 bases). The CDR3 contains 14 residues. CDR1 SEHNR and CDR2 FQNEAQ come from the germline V gene (reference sequence). The V gene lost 4 bases and the J gene lost 9 bases, with 17 bases spanning the gap. The CDR3 nucleotides are TGTGCCAGCAGCTCCGGGGGAAACGCGGGCACGCAGTATTTT. Its translation: CASSSGGNAGTQYF.

This clonotype has just a few counts. V usage is TRBV29-1 and J usage is TRBJ2-3, with no clear D. Between the trimmed V and J ends, which lost 3 bases and 6 bases, there was a span of 4 bases. The CDR3 covers 10 residues. Germline CDR1 reads SQVTM; CDR2 reads ANQGSEA. DNA for the CDR3: TGCAGCGTTGATGGGGATACGCAGTATTTT. This codes for CSVDGDTQYF.

This clonotype has at least ten counts. This sequence joins TRBV28 and TRBJ2-3, with TRBD2 matching over 8 bases. This CDR3 is 16 amino acids long. Per the germline V gene, CDR1 is MDHEN and CDR2 is SYDVKM. Germline trimming cut 7 bases from V and 4 bases from J; bases unmatched to any gene: 13. The CDR3 loop is CASTLAGTSVSDTQYF. The CDR3 DNA is TGTGCCAGCACCCTTGCCGGGACTAGTGTCTCAGATACGCAGTATTTT.

This clonotype was found many times. The rearrangement uses TRBV29-1 and TRBJ2-1, with D tentatively TRBD1 (6 bases). Germline CDR1 reads SQVTM; CDR2 reads ANQGSEA. The CDR3 is 14 amino acids. The V end lost 2 bases, the J end lost 3 bases, and 11 bases lay between the germline ends. This chain's CDR3 is CSVEMAGDYNEQFF. The CDR3 DNA reads as TGCAGCGTTGAAATGGCAGGGGACTACAATGAGCAGTTCTTC.